These T cell receptor beta chains were read from a single sample in a study of sequential checkpoint blockade in melanoma. Method: immunoSEQ multiplex PCR; TCRdb's copy keeps in-frame clones and lacks some. Of over 4,000 clones listed, about 24% are singletons. Sequencing used tumor tissue (inferred from file names), obtained from a patient given nivolumab and ipilimumab in sequence. These receptors were taken from a human donor with melanoma. CDR3s include the opening cysteine and the closing phenylalanine or tryptophan. A D gene is named only where the DNA matches it firmly. Size is omitted from some rows. Given values are once, few, many or a class for expanded clones.

CASSYSIDYPNYGYTF,TGTGCCAGCAGTTACTCGATAGACTACCCTAACTATGGCTACACCTTC,TRBJ1-2,few,-,TRBV6-8
CASSYADGRYNEQFF,TGTGCCAGCAGTTACGCGGACGGGAGATACAATGAGCAGTTCTTC,TRBJ2-1,-,-,TRBV6-8
CASSDYPGQGLNQPQHF,TGTGCCAGCAGTGACTACCCGGGACAGGGCTTGAATCAGCCCCAGCATTTT,TRBJ1-5,many,TRBD1,TRBV6-8
CASSPRGYRDTEAFF,TGTGCCAGCAGCCCTAGAGGGTATAGGGACACTGAAGCTTTCTTT,TRBJ1-1,many,-,TRBV11-3
CASSMDRDNSPLHF,TGTGCCAGTAGTATGGACAGGGATAATTCACCCCTCCACTTT,TRBJ1-6,-,TRBD1,TRBV19
CASSYYLAGVEDTQYF,TGTGCCAGCAGTTATTATCTAGCGGGAGTCGAAGATACGCAGTATTTT,TRBJ2-3,medium-sized,TRBD2,TRBV6-8
CASSSQGASSTDTQYF,TGTGCCAGCAGCTCACAGGGGGCCTCTAGCACAGATACGCAGTATTTT,TRBJ2-3,few,TRBD1,TRBV14
CASSFLVDQPQHF,TGTGCCAGCAGCTTCCTCGTAGATCAGCCCCAGCATTTT,TRBJ1-5,-,-,TRBV12-1
CASSLEGMNTEAFF,TGTGCCAGTAGTTTAGAGGGTATGAACACTGAAGCTTTCTTT,TRBJ1-1,-,-,TRBV19
CASNGGSNLNEQFF,TGTGCCAGTAACGGCGGGAGCAACCTTAATGAGCAGTTCTTC,TRBJ2-1,-,TRBD2,TRBV19
CASSYSDRGVGQETQYF,TGTGCCAGCAGTTATTCGGACCGGGGCGTCGGCCAAGAGACCCAGTACTTC,TRBJ2-5,medium-sized,-,TRBV6-8
CASSMGQYSNQPQHF,TGTGCCAGTAGTATGGGGCAGTATAGCAATCAGCCCCAGCATTTT,TRBJ1-5,-,-,TRBV19
CASSFRGQETQYF,TGTGCCAGCAGCTTCAGGGGGCAAGAGACCCAGTACTTC,TRBJ2-5,-,TRBD1,TRBV7-1
CASSTQGGVFVGGYTF,TGTGCCAGCAGCACCCAAGGGGGGGTTTTCGTCGGTGGCTACACCTTC,TRBJ1-2,-,-,TRBV9
CARSLDRIVASNYGYTF,TGTGCCAGAAGCTTGGACAGAATCGTGGCCTCTAACTATGGCTACACCTTC,TRBJ1-2,many,-,TRBV5-3
CASADRQETQYF,TGTGCCAGTGCGGACAGACAAGAGACCCAGTACTTC,TRBJ2-5,once,-,TRBV19
CASSISGNTIYF,TGTGCCAGTAGTATATCCGGAAACACCATATATTTT,TRBJ1-3,-,-,TRBV19
CASSGGQGRSQPQHF,TGTGCCAGCAGTGGGGGACAGGGAAGGAGTCAGCCCCAGCATTTT,TRBJ1-5,-,TRBD1,TRBV6-8
CASSSGQGYMNTEAFF,TGTGCCAGCAGTAGTGGACAGGGGTACATGAACACTGAAGCTTTCTTT,TRBJ1-1,-,TRBD1,TRBV6-8
CASSGGVLAGGPGTDTQYF,TGTGCCAGCAGCGGAGGTGTTCTAGCGGGGGGGCCGGGCACAGATACGCAGTATTTT,TRBJ2-3,few,TRBD2,TRBV11-3
CAITPGGVYTEAFF,TGTGCCATCACCCCAGGGGGGGTGTACACTGAAGCTTTCTTT,TRBJ1-1,many,TRBD1,TRBV6-8
CASSLGTGNNYGYTF,TGTGCCAGCAGCTTGGGCACAGGGAATAACTATGGCTACACCTTC,TRBJ1-2,many,-,TRBV11-3
CASSSSFLGNQPQHF,TGTGCCAGCAGTTCTTCCTTTTTGGGCAATCAGCCCCAGCATTTT,TRBJ1-5,few,-,TRBV6-8
CASSIMGREETQYF,TGTGCCAGTAGTATTATGGGCAGGGAAGAGACCCAGTACTTC,TRBJ2-5,-,-,TRBV19
CASSFRGGESPLHF,TGTGCCAGCAGCTTCCGCGGGGGCGAATCACCCCTCCACTTT,TRBJ1-6,-,-,TRBV11-3